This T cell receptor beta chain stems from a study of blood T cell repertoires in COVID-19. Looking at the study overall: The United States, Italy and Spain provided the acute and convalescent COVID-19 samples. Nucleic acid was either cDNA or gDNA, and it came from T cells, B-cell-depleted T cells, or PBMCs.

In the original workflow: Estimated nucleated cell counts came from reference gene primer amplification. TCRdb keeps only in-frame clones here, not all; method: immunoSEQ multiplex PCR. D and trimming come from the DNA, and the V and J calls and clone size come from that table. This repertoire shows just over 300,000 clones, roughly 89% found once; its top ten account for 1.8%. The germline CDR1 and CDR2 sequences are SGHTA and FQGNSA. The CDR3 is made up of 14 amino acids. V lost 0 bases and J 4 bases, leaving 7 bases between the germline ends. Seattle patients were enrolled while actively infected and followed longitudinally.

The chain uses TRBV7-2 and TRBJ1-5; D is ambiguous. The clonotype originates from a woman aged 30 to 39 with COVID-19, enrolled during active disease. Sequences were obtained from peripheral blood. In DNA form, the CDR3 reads TGTGCCAGCAGCTTAGCGTGGAGAAATCAGCCCCAGCATTTT. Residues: CASSLAWRNQPQHF.